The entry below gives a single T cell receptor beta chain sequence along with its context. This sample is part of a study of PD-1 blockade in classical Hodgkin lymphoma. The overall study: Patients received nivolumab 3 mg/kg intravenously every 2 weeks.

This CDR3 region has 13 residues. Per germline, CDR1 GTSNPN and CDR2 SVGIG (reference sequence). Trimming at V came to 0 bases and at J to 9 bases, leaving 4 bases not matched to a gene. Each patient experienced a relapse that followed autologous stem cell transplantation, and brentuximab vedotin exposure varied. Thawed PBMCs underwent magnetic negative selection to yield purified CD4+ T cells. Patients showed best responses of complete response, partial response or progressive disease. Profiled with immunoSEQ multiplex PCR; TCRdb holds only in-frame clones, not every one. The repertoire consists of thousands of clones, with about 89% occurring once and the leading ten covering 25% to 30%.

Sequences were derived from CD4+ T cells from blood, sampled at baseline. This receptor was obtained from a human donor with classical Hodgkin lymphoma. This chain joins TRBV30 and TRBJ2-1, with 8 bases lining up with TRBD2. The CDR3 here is CAWSVGGGGEQFF. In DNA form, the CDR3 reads TGTGCCTGGAGTGTCGGGGGGGGCGGTGAGCAGTTCTTC.